This T cell receptor (beta chain) was sequenced for a study of T cells after somatic rescue of genetic block. Sequenced by immunoSEQ multiplex PCR; TCRdb stores in-frame clones only, minus some. The table has around 67,000 clones, approximately 91% seen once. CDR3 size: 14 residues. With 7 bases removed from V and 7 bases from J, the gap between germline ends came to 17 bases. The germline gives CDR1 SNHLY, CDR2 FYNNEI. This clone has a single count. The chain employs TRBV2 and TRBJ1-5; the D gene is possibly TRBD1 (6 bases). Specimen: peripheral blood mononuclear cells (PBMCs). The receptor was derived from a man aged 25 to 40. In nucleotides, the CDR3 is TGTGCCAGCACCCCAGGATCTGGGGGCCAGCCCCAGCATTTT. This sequence encodes CASTPGSGGQPQHF.